This T cell receptor (beta chain) derives from a study of blood T cells in healthy people across ages. A sample-barcoded 5' primer and a J-beta primer mix were used in a second PCR of roughly 7 to 11 cycles. TCRdb re-called the 5' RACE reads with MiXCR, one entry per CDR3 protein. Among roughly 1,800,000 distinct CDR3 sequences, 49% were seen once, and the ten largest hold 2% to 2.5%. The study, taken as a whole, reports: More naive CD4+ cells and higher diversity marked long-lived donors relative to aged donors. A strong correlation was seen between TCR beta diversity and naive T cell percentage.

The germline V gene encodes CDR1 MDHEN and CDR2 SYDVKM. V lost 3 bases and J lost 11; bases outside the gene matches: 14. The CDR3 loop spans 15 amino acids. To note about this clonotype: The antigen remains unidentified.

Each sample used at least 7 million PBMCs. Total RNA was extracted at no less than 6 micrograms per sample. The specimen was blood. The chain recombines TRBV28 with TRBJ2-5, with 8 bases lining up with TRBD2. The receptor comes from a woman aged 35 to 49 in good health. The CDR3 loop reads CASSFIGSGENEQYF. CDR3 bases: TGTGCCAGCAGTTTTATAGGTAGCGGGGAAAATGAGCAGTACTTC.